This T cell receptor (beta chain) came from a study of cytotoxic CD8 clonotypes in ibrutinib-treated CLL. Study information: For this cohort, patients were ten to twelve relapsed/refractory and some 15 treatment-naive, while approximately 17 were IGHV unmutated. Collecting the response samples happened after a median roughly eleven months of treatment, with a range of 6 to 36.

Germline assignment: CDR1 SGHVS and CDR2 FQNEAQ. V lost 10 bases, J lost 1 base, and 10 bases stayed unmatched. CDR3 length equals 15 residues. General observations from the study: Clonality (at baseline) was higher than in age-matched healthy donors and tracked circulating CD8+ T-cell counts. Shared public clonotypes were rare, and on treatment they either got smaller or stayed the same.

Sequencing used immunoSEQ multiplex PCR; TCRdb keeps in-frame clones, though not all of them. The table includes about 160,000 clones, approximately 80% detected once. As regards this clone: The antigen is not known.

Specimen: PBMCs, collected after 24 months of ibrutinib treatment. This TCR was recovered from a human donor with chronic lymphocytic leukemia. This chain connects TRBV7-8 to TRBJ2-7; 10 nucleotides agree with TRBD2. The CDR3 spells CATERLAGSSYEQYF. In DNA, the CDR3 is TGTGCCACCGAACGACTAGCGGGTAGTTCCTACGAGCAGTACTTC. Complete variable domain (other parts from reference TRBV7-8 and TRBJ2-7): GAGVSQSPRYKVAKRGQDVALRCDPISGHVSLFWYQQALGQGPEFLTYFQNEAQLDKSGLPSDRFFAERPEGSVSTLKIQRTQQEDSAVYLCATERLAGSSYEQYFGPGTRLTVT.